These 32 T cell receptor beta chains originate from one sample sequenced in a study of shared clonotypes between healthy human individuals. The table came from immunoSEQ multiplex PCR; TCRdb's copy has only in-frame clones and leaves some out. The table records 2 million to 2.5 million clones, roughly 92% of them present only once. The sample comprised naive CD4+ T cells from PBMCs. Stated subset: CD45RA+ positively selected. The receptors shown here come from a man aged 18-30 years in good health. Some clones in this sample may be carry-over from other donors' samples.

CDR3: CASSSPSGLNTGELFF. CDR3 nucleotides: TGTGCCAGCAGCTCCCCTAGCGGGCTGAACACCGGGGAGCTGTTTTTT. The chain employs TRBV7-8 and TRBJ2-2; 8 bases match TRBD2. The CDR3 loop spans 16 amino acids. V lost 4 bases, J lost 1 base, and 5 bases stayed unmatched. From germline, CDR1 is SGHVS and CDR2 FQNEAQ.

V and J are TRBV2 and TRBJ2-7; 7 nucleotides align to TRBD1. Germline lookup yields CDR1 SNHLY and CDR2 FYNNEI. The CDR3 consists of 16 residues. V lost 4 bases to trimming and J lost 0 bases; unmatched junction nucleotides: 9. DNA for the CDR3: TGTGCCAGCAGTGTTGGGACAGCTTTCTCCTCCTACGAGCAGTACTTC. This codes for CASSVGTAFSSYEQYF.

This chain uses TRBV11-3 with TRBJ2-2; D gene unclear. Germline CDR1 is SGHNT and CDR2 is YENEEA. Trimming cost V 1 base and J 2 bases, with 17 bases left between them. The CDR3 is made up of 18 amino acids. The CDR3: CASSLGHYAPQNTGELFF. The CDR3 DNA reads as TGTGCCAGCAGCTTAGGACACTACGCTCCACAAAACACCGGGGAGCTGTTTTTT.

The rearrangement links TRBV10-3 to TRBJ2-6; D may be TRBD1 (7 bases). Looked up from germline, CDR1 is ENHRY and CDR2 is SYGVKD. This CDR3 has 17 amino acids. V lost 3 bases, J lost 4 bases, and 16 bases lay in between. The CDR3 spells CAISDGGQAGGANVLTF. CDR3 bases: TGTGCCATCAGTGACGGCGGACAGGCGGGAGGGGCCAACGTCCTGACTTTC.

The V call is TRBV28, the J call TRBJ2-5; weak D call: TRBD2 (6 bases). Germline V gives CDR1 MDHEN, CDR2 SYDVKM. V gave up 3 bases and J gave up 3 bases, with 11 bases separating them. CDR3 length: 14 residues. CDR3 region: CASSLSGVEETQYF. The CDR3 DNA reads TGTGCCAGCAGTTTGTCGGGGGTGGAAGAGACCCAGTACTTC.

This clone was observed once. Here the CDR3 DNA reads TGTGCCAGCAGTGGGGGACTTCCCGAGCAGTTCTTC. Its translation: CASSGGLPEQFF. The chain couples TRBV6-1 to TRBJ2-1; tentative D call: TRBD2 (6 bases). This CDR3 region has 12 residues. Germline V gene data show CDR1 as MNHNS and CDR2 as SASEGT. With 4 bases removed from V and 10 bases from J, the gap between germline ends came to 11 bases.

The rearrangement links TRBV2 to TRBJ2-7, with TRBD1 matching over 8 bases. The CDR3 is 13 amino acids. Germline trimming cut 8 bases from V and 1 base from J; bases unmatched to any gene: 4. Germline V gene lookup returns CDR1 SNHLY and CDR2 FYNNEI. The CDR3 here is CASQGAGSYEQYF. As DNA, the CDR3 is TGTGCCAGCCAGGGGGCAGGGTCCTACGAGCAGTACTTC.

The V call is TRBV27, the J call TRBJ2-4; D is possibly TRBD1 (5 bases). The CDR3 is 19 residues long. Germline V CDR1 and CDR2: MNHEY, SMNVEV (reference sequence). Trimming removed 2 bases from V and 5 bases from J, with 25 bases in between. The CDR3 loop is CASSLEGAGLYVKQNIQYF. The CDR3 nucleotides are TGTGCCAGCAGTTTAGAAGGGGCAGGGCTGTACGTAAAGCAAAACATTCAGTACTTC.

V and J are TRBV7-2 and TRBJ1-3; 8 nucleotides align to TRBD1. CDR1 and CDR2 from the germline V gene are SGHTA and FQGNSA. The CDR3 is 15 residues long. V lost 5 bases, J lost 0 bases, and 3 bases stayed unmatched. Written as DNA, the CDR3 is TGTGCCAGCAGCGTCGGGACAGGCTCTGGAAACACCATATATTTT. This gives the protein CASSVGTGSGNTIYF.

The CDR3 nucleotides are TGTGCCAGCAGCCCGGGGACAGGGTGGGACAATGAGCAGTTCTTC. Translation gives CASSPGTGWDNEQFF. The chain couples TRBV7-3 to TRBJ2-1; 9 positions match TRBD1. V trimming: 5 bases; J trimming: 5 bases; junction bases outside the gene matches: 7. Germline V lookup: CDR1 SGHTA, CDR2 FQGTGA. The CDR3 has 15 residues.

The chain links TRBV7-2 to TRBJ2-3, with no clear D. V was clipped by 1 base and J by 0 bases, with 5 bases between them. The CDR3 spans 14 residues. CDR1 and CDR2 (germline): SGHTA, FQGNSA. Here the CDR3 DNA reads TGTGCCAGCAGCTTAGACTATAGCACAGATACGCAGTATTTT. This sequence encodes CASSLDYSTDTQYF.

As to this clone: The identical CDR3 is also encoded by other nucleotide sequences in the sample. This chain uses TRBV6-1 with TRBJ1-1; D gene uncertain. Germline assignment: CDR1 MNHNS and CDR2 SASEGT. There are 14 residues in the CDR3. V was trimmed by 2 bases and J by 4 bases, leaving 11 bases between them. Here the CDR3 reads CASSELGLGTEAFF. The DNA for the CDR3 is TGTGCCAGCAGTGAACTGGGTTTGGGCACTGAAGCTTTCTTT.

The chain recombines TRBV18 with TRBJ1-5, with D maybe TRBD1 (6 bases). The germline V and J ends were trimmed by 5 bases and 6 bases, with 14 bases remaining between them. There are 14 residues in the CDR3. The V gene's germline CDR1 is KGHSH and CDR2 LQKENI. The CDR3 sequence is CASSYQGKGQPQHF. The CDR3 coding sequence is TGTGCCAGCTCATACCAGGGGAAGGGTCAGCCCCAGCATTTT.

V gene TRBV19 combines with J gene TRBJ2-7; TRBD1 matches 7 bases. J lost 2 bases, V lost 4 bases, and 8 bases had no gene match. Germline CDR1 reads LNHDA; CDR2 reads SQIVND (reference sequence). This CDR3 contains 15 residues. CDR3 amino acids: CASSSTDRDPYEQYF. The CDR3 DNA reads TGTGCCAGTAGTAGCACTGACAGGGATCCCTACGAGCAGTACTTC.

This rearrangement joins TRBV19 to TRBJ1-4; a possible D gene is TRBD1 (6 bases). The length of the CDR3 is 16 residues. From germline, CDR1 is LNHDA and CDR2 SQIVND (reference sequence). V lost 3 bases and J lost 0, with 11 bases in between. The CDR3 protein is CASSIKRTATNEKLFF. The CDR3 nucleotides are TGTGCCAGTAGTATTAAGAGGACAGCAACTAATGAAAAACTGTTTTTT.

In its sample, this clone was seen once. The chain carries TRBV28 and TRBJ2-7, with D hard to call. The V end lost 3 bases, the J end lost 3 bases, and 21 bases lay between the germline ends. Germline loops: CDR1 MDHEN, CDR2 SYDVKM. This CDR3 has 17 amino acids. CDR3 loop: CASSFGVGKPQDYEQYF. DNA for the CDR3: TGTGCCAGCAGTTTTGGGGTGGGGAAACCGCAAGACTACGAGCAGTACTTC.

The V call is TRBV9, the J call TRBJ2-5; TRBD1 aligns across 7 bases. Germline V gene sequence: CDR1 SGDLS, CDR2 YYNGEE. This CDR3 spans 15 amino acids. Trimming cost V 3 bases and J 5 bases; bases outside gene matches: 10. This CDR3 reads CASSGTGRVSETQYF. The CDR3 DNA follows: TGTGCCAGCAGCGGGACAGGTCGGGTTTCGGAGACCCAGTACTTC.

This sequence joins TRBV11-3 and TRBJ1-1, with D tentatively TRBD1 (6 bases). Germline CDR1 reads SGHNT; CDR2 reads YENEEA. Trimming left V 3 bases short and J 1 base short, with 9 bases between. CDR3 length equals 14 residues. The CDR3, as DNA: TGTGCCAGCAGCTTCAGGGGCCCGAACACTGAAGCTTTCTTT. Its translation: CASSFRGPNTEAFF.

This clone has only one observation. The V gene is TRBV2, the J gene TRBJ1-4; tentatively, D is TRBD1 (5 bases). From germline, CDR1 is SNHLY and CDR2 FYNNEI. V lost 6 bases and J 4 bases, leaving 15 bases between the germline ends. The CDR3 spans 15 residues. CDR3 amino acids: CASRFEGRFNEKLFF. The CDR3 nucleotides read TGTGCCAGCAGGTTTGAGGGGAGGTTTAATGAAAAACTGTTTTTT.

The genes are TRBV11-2 and TRBJ2-3, with TRBD1 identical over 7 bases. The CDR3 runs to 16 residues. The ends lost 3 bases at V and 0 bases at J; junction bases unmatched: 6. Germline V lookup: CDR1 SGHAT, CDR2 FQNNGV. The CDR3 DNA sequence: TGTGCCAGCAGCTTGGGGACAGCTACGAGCACAGATACGCAGTATTTT. Translated, it gives CASSLGTATSTDTQYF. Based on the CDR3 plus reference TRBV11-2 and TRBJ2-3, the full variable domain is EAGVAQSPRYKIIEKRQSVAFWCNPISGHATLYWYQQILGQGPKLLIQFQNNGVVDDSQLPKDRFSAERLKGVDSTLKIQPAKLEDSAVYLCASSLGTATSTDTQYFGPGTRLTVL.

The CDR3, as DNA: TGTGCCAGCAGTCCTCCCCGGGCAGGGGCAGATACGCAGTATTTT. Translation gives CASSPPRAGADTQYF. The chain couples TRBV28 to TRBJ2-3; maybe TRBD1 (6 bases). V dropped 5 bases and J dropped 4 bases, with 16 bases sitting between them. The germline CDR1 and CDR2 sequences are MDHEN and SYDVKM. The CDR3 sequence is 15 residues long.

The chain carries TRBV14 and TRBJ2-5, with TRBD2 matching 11 bases. The CDR3 has 16 residues. With V trimmed by 6 bases and J by 1 base, 7 bases remained unmatched. Germline V gene lookup returns CDR1 SGHDN and CDR2 FVKESK. The CDR3 loop is CASSRRLAGSQETQYF. As DNA, the CDR3 is TGTGCCAGCAGTCGCAGACTAGCGGGATCCCAAGAGACCCAGTACTTC.

This sequence joins TRBV7-3 and TRBJ2-3, with D perhaps TRBD1 or TRBD2 (5 bases each). The germline V gene has CDR1 SGHTA and CDR2 FQGTGA. The CDR3 sequence is 13 residues long. Trimming shortened V by 4 bases and J by 5 bases, and 10 bases separated the two germline ends. Written as DNA, the CDR3 is TGTGCCAGCAGCTCAGGGACGATAGATACGCAGTATTTT. Protein sequence: CASSSGTIDTQYF.

Note on this clone: This sample also contains other DNA sequences that code for the same CDR3. The CDR3 DNA follows: TGTGCCAGCTCACCGCTCCGGGAGAACACTGAAGCTTTCTTT. It codes for CASSPLRENTEAFF. V usage is TRBV18 and J usage is TRBJ1-1, with no clear D. Germline CDR1 KGHSH, CDR2 LQKENI. There are 14 residues in the CDR3. V lost 3 bases and J lost 1, with 9 bases in between.

This chain links TRBV28 with TRBJ2-7; D not certain. The length of the CDR3 is 14 residues. Germline V gives CDR1 MDHEN, CDR2 SYDVKM. Trimming removed 8 bases at V and 1 base at J, with 15 bases between. The CDR3 is CASCPYECSYEQYF. CDR3 sequence (DNA): TGTGCCAGCTGCCCCTACGAATGTTCCTACGAGCAGTACTTC.

The chain carries TRBV5-1 and TRBJ2-7; maybe TRBD2 (6 bases). Trimming removed 4 bases at V and 2 bases at J, with 16 bases between. The CDR3 has 15 amino acids. CDR1 is SGHRS, CDR2 YFSETQ, per germline. CDR3: CASSPRGSRTYEQYF. The CDR3 nucleotides are TGCGCCAGCAGCCCCCGGGGGAGCCGGACCTACGAGCAGTACTTC.

V and J are TRBV6-1 and TRBJ1-2; 7 nucleotides align to TRBD1. The CDR3 is made up of 13 amino acids. Per germline, CDR1 MNHNS and CDR2 SASEGT. The V gene end was trimmed by 5 bases and the J gene end by 2 bases; junction bases not matched to a gene: 2. For the CDR3, the DNA is TGTGCCAGCAGTCGGACAGGCAACTATGGCTACACCTTC. This translates into CASSRTGNYGYTF.

The V gene is TRBV9, the J gene TRBJ2-2; D not resolved. The CDR3 is 13 residues long. CDR1 is SGDLS, CDR2 YYNGEE, per germline. With 4 bases removed from V and 7 bases from J, the gap between germline ends came to 11 bases. CDR3 in amino acids: CASSHPADGELFF. CDR3 sequence (DNA): TGTGCCAGCAGCCACCCGGCGGACGGGGAGCTGTTTTTT.

About this clone: Other nucleotide sequences in the sample specify the same CDR3. This chain joins TRBV14 and TRBJ1-5; D is uncertain. The germline V gene encodes CDR1 SGHDN and CDR2 FVKESK. Trimming pared 0 bases from V and 5 bases from J, leaving 5 bases between. CDR3 length: 13 amino acids. The CDR3 DNA reads as TGTGCCAGCAGCCAAGATCTTGATCAGCCCCAGCATTTT. Its translation: CASSQDLDQPQHF.

This clone was recorded at least ten times. This chain links TRBV4-3 with TRBJ2-7; TRBD2 might be the D (5 bases). Trimming removed 1 base from V and 0 bases from J, with 22 bases in between. This CDR3 has 19 residues. Germline CDR1 LGHNA, CDR2 YSLEER. CDR3 residues: CASSQGVKWRTEPSYEQYF. CDR3 sequence (DNA): TGCGCCAGCAGCCAAGGGGTCAAGTGGCGGACTGAACCCTCCTACGAGCAGTACTTC.

The chain carries TRBV5-1 and TRBJ1-2, with D perhaps matching TRBD1 (6 bases). The length of the CDR3 is 15 residues. V lost 3 bases and J 4 bases, leaving 16 bases between the germline ends. Germline CDR1 and CDR2: SGHRS and YFSETQ. This CDR3 is CASSYGRGGAYGYTF. CDR3 nucleotides: TGCGCCAGCAGCTATGGAAGAGGGGGAGCCTATGGCTACACCTTC.

The gene calls are TRBV28 and TRBJ1-1, with D hard to call. The CDR3 spans 13 residues. The V gene lost 6 bases and the J gene lost 2 bases, with 10 bases spanning the gap. Per the germline V gene, CDR1 is MDHEN and CDR2 is SYDVKM. The CDR3 loop reads CASRRLANTEAFF. CDR3 nucleotides: TGTGCCAGCAGGCGACTGGCCAACACTGAAGCTTTCTTT.